The source of this T cell receptor (beta chain) is a study of CD4 T cells in relation to SARS-CoV-2 and coronaviruses. Broader study findings: No crossreactivity against non-spike viral proteins was tested here. SARS-CoV-2-driven expansion was significantly weaker in crossreactive than monoreactive clones.

Notes on this clone: Its antigen is not known.

Repertoires were generated with immunoSEQ multiplex PCR, while TCRdb's copy carries only in-frame clones and drops some. The table includes about 59,000 clones, about nine tenths detected once. CD4+ T cells from unexposed donors were obtained before the COVID-19 pandemic (2011-2018). Cryopreserved PBMCs were CD4-enriched, then split into naive and memory cells. Trimming at V came to 3 bases and at J to 2 bases, leaving 13 bases not matched to a gene. The CDR3 loop spans 18 amino acids. In germline, CDR1 is KGHSH, CDR2 LQKENI. The material sequenced was memory CD4+ T cells from PBMCs. The chain joins TRBV18 to TRBJ2-1, with 7 bases lining up with TRBD2. The TCR was taken from a human donor in good health. Written as DNA, the CDR3 is TGTGCCAGCTCACCTGCCGGGAGTCTAGCGGCCACCTACAATGAGCAGTTCTTC. Translating gives CASSPAGSLAATYNEQFF. The variable domain in full, with the rest retrieved from reference TRBV18 and TRBJ2-1, is NAGVMQNPRHLVRRRGQEARLRCSPMKGHSHVYWYRQLPEEGLKFMVYLQKENIIDESGMPKERFSAEFPKEGPSILRIQQVVRGDSAAYFCASSPAGSLAATYNEQFFGPGTRLTVL.